The clone carrying this T cell receptor (beta chain) was counted between two and nine times. Its antigen is undetermined. This specimen belongs to a study of T-cell reconstitution after alpha-beta-depleted transplantation in children. Germline V gene lookup returns CDR1 DFQATT and CDR2 SNEGSKA (reference sequence). CDR3 length: 18 amino acids. Trimming cost V 0 bases and J 5 bases; bases outside gene matches: 15. Molecular barcoding with unique molecular identifiers was used for the TCRbeta library. MiXCR, run by TCRdb on the PCR reads, gives a single entry per CDR3 protein. The data show more than 500,000 distinct CDR3 sequences, approximately 10% seen once. Study-level results: Newly produced T cells mostly accounted for T-cell counts and diversity one year post-transplant.

The V gene is TRBV20-1, the J gene TRBJ2-7, with 11 bases lining up with TRBD2. The clonotype originates from a female patient aged 2-9 years who had a stem cell transplant for aplastic anemia, so the T cells may come from the graft donor. The starting material was PBMCs, mostly from graft donor cells, obtained 180 days after TCRalphabeta/CD19-depleted stem cell transplant. CDR3: CSARDAGRIAGGGDEQYF. The CDR3, as DNA: TGCAGTGCTAGAGATGCGGGGAGGATAGCGGGAGGGGGCGACGAGCAGTACTTC.